These 28 T cell receptor beta chains came from one sample sequenced in a study of graft-versus-host responses after intestinal transplantation. Some clones are missing from TCRdb's copy, which holds only in-frame ones; the method was immunoSEQ multiplex PCR. Of about 29,000 clones listed, around 94% were seen once; the top ten hold approximately 0.77%. The source material was PBMCs, sampled about 65 days after intestinal transplant. All receptors come from a human patient who received an intestinal transplant, so some T cells may come from the graft donor.

This chain links TRBV27 with TRBJ2-4, with 7 bases that match TRBD2. The ends lost 5 bases at V and 3 bases at J; junction bases unmatched: 10. The CDR3 is made up of 16 amino acids. Germline V lookup: CDR1 MNHEY, CDR2 SMNVEV (reference sequence). The CDR3 bases are TGTGCCAGCAGTCCAATGCTTGCGGGAGTCAAAAACATTCAGTACTTC. It is translated as CASSPMLAGVKNIQYF.

The V call is TRBV2, the J call TRBJ2-5, with 10 nucleotides matching TRBD2. The CDR3 has 14 amino acids. Per germline, CDR1 SNHLY and CDR2 FYNNEI. J was trimmed by 5 bases and V by 9 bases; bases with no gene match: 9. The CDR3 sequence is CASVTSGFAETQYF. The DNA of the CDR3 is TGTGCCAGTGTGACTAGCGGGTTCGCGGAGACCCAGTACTTC.

The CDR3 nucleotides are TGTGCCAGCAGCTCCTCGAGGGGGCCCTACGAGCAGTACTTC. Its translation: CASSSSRGPYEQYF. V gene TRBV7-9 combines with J gene TRBJ2-7, with 7 positions matching TRBD1. J gave up 2 bases and V 4 bases, and 5 bases lay outside the gene matches. The germline V gene encodes CDR1 SEHNR and CDR2 FQNEAQ (reference sequence). There are 14 residues in the CDR3.

In this sample, this clone turned up once. The V call is TRBV15, the J call TRBJ2-6; no clear D. Deletions cut 0 bases from V and 0 bases from J, with 12 bases between. This CDR3 region has 18 residues. Germline CDR1 is LNHNV and CDR2 is YYDKDF (reference sequence). The CDR3: CATSRDPGSSSGANVLTF. CDR3 bases: TGTGCCACCAGCAGAGACCCCGGCAGCAGCTCTGGGGCCAACGTCCTGACTTTC.

V usage is TRBV11-2 and J usage is TRBJ1-1, with a weak D call TRBD1 (5 bases). Trimming removed 0 bases at V and 2 bases at J, with 16 bases between. Germline CDR1 is SGHAT and CDR2 is FQNNGV. This CDR3 spans 17 amino acids. The CDR3 here is CASSLEFSWGINTEAFF. The CDR3 region has the DNA TGTGCCAGCAGCTTAGAATTCTCGTGGGGGATTAACACTGAAGCTTTCTTT.

This clone was found a few times. This chain connects TRBV2 to TRBJ1-5; TRBD1 is a possible D gene (6 bases). Looked up from germline, CDR1 is SNHLY and CDR2 is FYNNEI. CDR3 length equals 16 residues. With 6 bases removed from V and 3 bases from J, the gap between germline ends came to 18 bases. For the CDR3, the DNA is TGTGCCAGCAGCGACCCTTATACAGGGAACAATCAGCCCCAGCATTTT. Encoded protein: CASSDPYTGNNQPQHF.

This clone was seen just once. The genes are TRBV27 and TRBJ2-7; 7 nucleotides line up with TRBD1. The J segment lost 2 bases and the V segment lost 4 bases, leaving 8 bases of the junction unmatched. The CDR3 runs to 15 residues. Germline CDR1 MNHEY, CDR2 SMNVEV (reference sequence). The CDR3 sequence is CASSSISGTAYEQYF. CDR3 nucleotide sequence: TGTGCCAGCAGTTCCATATCCGGGACAGCCTACGAGCAGTACTTC.

The chain is built from TRBV9 and TRBJ1-1; unclear D gene. Trimming stripped 6 bases from V and 6 bases from J, with 12 bases between. Germline-derived CDR1 and CDR2 are SGDLS and YYNGEE. The CDR3 is made up of 12 amino acids. CDR3 DNA sequence: TGTGCCAGCACGGGCATCGGTCCTGAAGCTTTCTTT. This encodes CASTGIGPEAFF.

V gene TRBV4-1 combines with J gene TRBJ1-2; 10 bases agree with TRBD1. The CDR3 runs to 18 residues. With V trimmed by 2 bases and J by 7 bases, 16 bases remained unmatched. Germline V gives CDR1 MGHRA, CDR2 YSYEKL. This CDR3 reads CASSQSPGQGRWFGGYTF. The CDR3 DNA is TGCGCCAGCAGCCAATCCCCGGGACAGGGGCGTTGGTTTGGTGGCTACACCTTC.

The rearrangement links TRBV7-9 to TRBJ1-3, with a weak D call TRBD1 (5 bases). Germline CDR1 reads SEHNR; CDR2 reads FQNEAQ (reference sequence). There are 13 residues in the CDR3. CDR3 region: CATTQGSGNTIYF. CDR3 bases: TGTGCAACCACGCAGGGATCTGGAAACACCATATATTTT.

J is TRBJ1-2 and V is TRBV6-4; weak D call: TRBD1 (6 bases). V was shortened by 8 bases and J by 8 bases, with 18 bases between the two germline ends. Germline V lookup: CDR1 MRHNA, CDR2 SNTAGT. CDR3 length: 13 amino acids. DNA for the CDR3: TGTGCCAGCCCGTTAAAGGGGGTGGAGGGCTACACCTTC. This codes for CASPLKGVEGYTF.

The chain joins TRBV10-2 to TRBJ2-6, with D uncertain. V dropped 8 bases and J dropped 4 bases, with 15 bases sitting between them. This CDR3 has 15 amino acids. Germline V lookup: CDR1 WSHSY, CDR2 SAAADI. The CDR3 DNA is TGCGCCAGCCAAGAGACCGGGCGCGGGGCCAACGTCCTGACTTTC. As protein: CASQETGRGANVLTF.

This rearrangement joins TRBV10-3 to TRBJ2-1; tentatively, D is TRBD2 (7 bases). Germline values: CDR1 ENHRY, CDR2 SYGVKD. V gave up 2 bases and J gave up 5 bases, with 19 bases separating them. The CDR3 has 17 residues. The CDR3 sequence is CAISEGPGGGLDNEQFF. DNA for the CDR3: TGTGCCATCAGTGAGGGTCCGGGGGGCGGTTTGGACAATGAGCAGTTCTTC.

In nucleotides, the CDR3 is TGTGCCAGCAGTCAACAGGGACCCGGAAGGACCGGGGAGCTGTTTTTT. This codes for CASSQQGPGRTGELFF. J is TRBJ2-2 and V is TRBV25-1; D is possibly TRBD1 (6 bases). The length of the CDR3 is 16 residues. Germline CDR1 and CDR2: MGHDK and SYGVNS. V was pared by 5 bases and J by 5 bases, with 18 bases between.

This clone was seen only once. The genes are TRBV7-9 and TRBJ2-1; possibly TRBD1 or TRBD2 for D (5 bases each). The CDR3 has 14 residues. The germline gives CDR1 SEHNR, CDR2 FQNEAQ (reference sequence). V lost 4 bases and J 5 bases, leaving 12 bases between the germline ends. CDR3: CASSSTQGDNEQFF. For the CDR3, the DNA is TGTGCCAGCAGCTCCACCCAGGGAGACAATGAGCAGTTCTTC. Based on the CDR3 plus reference TRBV7-9 and TRBJ2-1, the full variable domain is DTGVSQNPRHKITKRGQNVTFRCDPISEHNRLYWYRQTLGQGPEFLTYFQNEAQLEKSRLLSDRFSAERPKGSFSTLEIQRTEQGDSAMYLCASSSTQGDNEQFFGPGTRLTVL.

CDR3 DNA sequence: TGCAGCGTTGAAGAGGGGGACAGGTTCTACAATGAGCAGTTCTTC. It encodes CSVEEGDRFYNEQFF. This rearrangement joins TRBV29-1 to TRBJ2-1, with TRBD1 identical over 8 bases. The CDR3 loop spans 15 amino acids. The junction had 4 bases not matched to a gene; V was cut back by 0 bases and J by 3 bases. From germline, CDR1 is SQVTM and CDR2 ANQGSEA.

The chain joins TRBV25-1 to TRBJ1-1; 11 positions agree with TRBD1. There are 14 residues in the CDR3. V trimming: 2 bases; J trimming: 7 bases; junction bases outside the gene matches: 3. In germline, CDR1 is MGHDK, CDR2 SYGVNS. CDR3 in amino acids: CASSEPGTGGEAFF. The CDR3 bases are TGTGCCAGCAGTGAACCTGGGACAGGGGGTGAAGCTTTCTTT.

This clone was recorded only once. This chain connects TRBV13 to TRBJ2-3; TRBD2 agrees at 14 bases. The CDR3 length is 19 residues. The germline V gene encodes CDR1 PRHDT and CDR2 FYEKMQ (reference sequence). V was pared by 4 bases and J by 7 bases, with 16 bases of the junction left unmatched. CDR3 sequence (DNA): TGTGCCAGCAGCTCGGGCCGAACGGGACTAGCGGGAGTATCGAATACGCAGTATTTT. This gives the protein CASSSGRTGLAGVSNTQYF.

The CDR3 DNA reads TGCGCCAGCAGCCAAGAATACAGGGACGGGAATGAAAAACTGTTTTTT. Translating gives CASSQEYRDGNEKLFF. The V call is TRBV4-1, the J call TRBJ1-4; perhaps TRBD1 as D (6 bases). The CDR3 runs to 16 residues. Germline V gene sequence: CDR1 MGHRA, CDR2 YSYEKL. The ends were cut back, 0 bases at V and 5 bases at J, with 13 bases in the middle.

This chain links TRBV27 with TRBJ2-5, with D perhaps TRBD2 (5 bases). The CDR3 totals 14 residues. Looked up from germline, CDR1 is MNHEY and CDR2 is SMNVEV (reference sequence). With 1 base removed from V and 2 bases from J, the gap between germline ends came to 8 bases. CDR3 sequence (DNA): TGTGCCAGCAGTTTATACCGCGGGCAAGAGACCCAGTACTTC. Translation: CASSLYRGQETQYF.

V gene TRBV13 combines with J gene TRBJ2-7, with D possibly matching TRBD2 (5 bases). The V end lost 6 bases, the J end lost 3 bases, and 18 bases lay between the germline ends. This CDR3 contains 15 residues. Germline lookup yields CDR1 PRHDT and CDR2 FYEKMQ (reference sequence). As DNA, the CDR3 is TGTGCCAGCAGTCCGGGGATAGACCCGTACTACGAGCAGTACTTC. Its translation is CASSPGIDPYYEQYF.

The chain couples TRBV19 to TRBJ1-1; D gene ambiguous. The CDR3 spans 13 residues. Germline CDR1 is LNHDA and CDR2 is SQIVND (reference sequence). V was shortened by 7 bases and J by 1 base, with 10 bases between the two germline ends. CDR3 region: CASMPSKNTEAFF. The CDR3 DNA reads as TGTGCCAGTATGCCCAGCAAGAACACTGAAGCTTTCTTT.

The chain combines TRBV6-5 with TRBJ1-6; D is undetermined. CDR3 length: 14 amino acids. Germline loops: CDR1 MNHEY, CDR2 SVGAGI. V dropped 5 bases and J dropped 2 bases, with 7 bases sitting between them. CDR3 bases: TGTGCCAGCAGTGCGGGCCCCTATAATTCACCCCTCCACTTT. Translating it yields CASSAGPYNSPLHF.

The rearrangement uses TRBV19 and TRBJ2-2, with D perhaps being TRBD1 or TRBD2 (5 bases each). Trimming stripped 3 bases from V and 7 bases from J, with 15 bases between. The CDR3 contains 15 residues. The germline V gene has CDR1 LNHDA and CDR2 SQIVND (reference sequence). This CDR3 reads CASSMVGDGYGELFF. CDR3 DNA sequence: TGTGCCAGTAGTATGGTAGGGGACGGCTACGGGGAGCTGTTTTTT.

The chain carries TRBV5-4 and TRBJ1-2, with D unresolved. The CDR3 sequence is 15 residues long. Germline CDR1 and CDR2: SGHNT and YYREEE (reference sequence). Trimming removed 3 bases from V and 4 bases from J, with 16 bases in between. CDR3 sequence reads: CASSSGRQFTYGYTF. CDR3 nucleotide sequence: TGTGCCAGCAGCTCTGGTAGGCAGTTTACCTATGGCTACACCTTC.

The chain joins TRBV6-5 to TRBJ2-2; D not resolved. In germline, CDR1 is MNHEY, CDR2 SVGAGI. The CDR3 has 13 residues. Deletions cut 5 bases from V and 2 bases from J, with 6 bases between. The CDR3 reads CASSPTNTGELFF. The CDR3 DNA follows: TGTGCCAGCAGTCCGACTAACACCGGGGAGCTGTTTTTT.

The genes are TRBV10-3 and TRBJ1-1, with D perhaps matching TRBD1 (5 bases). CDR1 and CDR2 from the germline V gene are ENHRY and SYGVKD. The CDR3 contains 15 residues. Trimming removed 0 bases at V and 1 base at J, with 9 bases between. The DNA for the CDR3 is TGTGCCATCAGTGAGTCGATAGGACAGAACACTGAAGCTTTCTTT. It codes for CAISESIGQNTEAFF.

The V gene is TRBV4-1, the J gene TRBJ1-3; D call uncertain. The germline CDR1 and CDR2 sequences are MGHRA and YSYEKL. V lost 0 bases, J lost 2 bases, and 14 bases lay in between. The CDR3 contains 17 residues. DNA for the CDR3: TGCGCCAGCAGCCAAGAACCCGGGGAACGAACTGGAAACACCATATATTTT. Residues: CASSQEPGERTGNTIYF.